This T cell receptor beta chain was documented in a study of blood T cell repertoires in COVID-19. Background on the study: Collection of acute and convalescent COVID-19 samples took place in the United States, Italy and Spain. T cells, B-cell-depleted T cells, or PBMCs provided the cDNA or gDNA that served as material.

CDR1 SGHRS and CDR2 YFSETQ come from the germline V gene. V trimming: 4 bases; J trimming: 3 bases; junction bases outside the gene matches: 6. The CDR3 contains 14 residues. Only in-frame clones appear in the TCRdb table, and some are missing; sequencing was by immunoSEQ multiplex PCR. The sample contains approximately 500,000 clones, roughly 88% of which appear only once. Clinical history reported by participants formed the basis on which cohorts were assigned. Cohort 3 donors were reported recovered after two negative PCRs, clearance, or symptom resolution. Sequenced input: PBMCs or T cells enriched from blood (not recorded which). The V gene is TRBV5-1, the J gene TRBJ1-1; 7 bases are shared with TRBD1. The clonotype comes from a woman aged 40 to 55 who had recovered from COVID-19. CDR3 in amino acids: CASSRGGEDTEAFF. The CDR3, as DNA: TGCGCCAGCAGCCGAGGGGGCGAGGACACTGAAGCTTTCTTT.